This entry features one T cell receptor beta chain sequence. Its antigen target is currently unknown. The input lacks base qualities; no much larger clone sits a single base away. This sample was taken from a study of blood T cell repertoires in COVID-19 (TCRdb year 2020). About the full investigation: Samples covering the acute and convalescent phases of COVID-19 were provided by collaborators in the United States, Italy and Spain. Where available, HLA class I and class II types were obtained from metadata supplied by the sample provider rather than from assay-based typing. The prospective study material was composed of cDNA or gDNA derived from T cells, B-cell-depleted T cells, or PBMCs. The samples were drawn from two sources: the first 160 participants of the ongoing ImmuneRACE study, and over 1,000 subjects contributed by 6 global collaborators. The dataset comprised deeply sampled blood TCRbeta repertoires from subjects exposed to, actively infected with, or recovered from COVID-19. A de-identified subject ID, COVID-19 status, age in years and sex were almost always included in the sample metadata. The repertoires were made available in a free public database intended to serve as a resource for research on the immune response to SARS-CoV-2.

TCRbeta CDR3 regions were amplified from genomic DNA by means of the immunoSEQ Assay, a bias-controlled multiplex PCR. On the authors' methods: The number of nucleated cells in each sample was estimated from the amplification of reference gene primers within the assay. To quantify the absolute abundance of each unique TCRbeta CDR3 rearrangement, sequence reads were collapsed and filtered. For each sample, productive Simpson clonality was calculated as the square root of Simpson's diversity index across productive rearrangements. TCRdb's version of the immuneACCESS table is confined to in-frame rearrangements and falls short of the full clone set. An unresolved V gene accounts for under half of the shortfall where checked; the remainder is of unknown origin. D and trimming were read from the DNA, whereas the V and J calls and clone size are those reported in that table. A total of around 320,000 clones appear in this sample, 70% to 90% of them only once. The ten largest clones represent just over 7% of the sample.

The paper's findings and limits, for the study overall: The quantity of clinical and demographic metadata differed by source and by participant and was supplied without curation.

Each collaborating institution followed its own protocols to collect whole blood in K2EDTA tubes. For TCRbeta analysis, collaborator samples were shipped as frozen whole blood, as isolated PBMCs, or as DNA extracted from either sample type. Relative to germline, V is missing 1 base and J is missing 5 bases, with 7 bases of the junction outside any gene match. CDR1 and CDR2 are drawn from the germline V gene: LGHNA, YNFKEQ. From its cysteine to its phenylalanine, the CDR3 spans 16 amino acids. Of the read, only the CDR3 DNA is kept; its 48 bases are in frame from base 1. Sequencing was done on a sample of peripheral blood. The sequence derives from a human donor in a cohort sampled during active COVID-19. The chain is assembled from TRBV4-2 and TRBJ2-3; 9 central nucleotides agree with TRBD2. The CDR3 protein: CASSQVAGGHQDTQYF. The nucleotide sequence is TGTGCCAGCAGCCAAGTTGCGGGGGGGCATCAAGATACGCAGTATTTT.